The present T cell receptor (beta chain) was sequenced within a study of CD8 T cells in Susac syndrome (dated by TCRdb to about 2019). Concerning the study at large: Among the Susac syndrome patients who were sequenced, clinically active disease was present in about six and clinical remission was observed in 8 or 9. At the time of blood withdrawal, Susac syndrome patients were either therapy-naive, taking corticosteroids (with some also receiving IVIg), or on IVIg alone. The study used repertoire sequencing to test whether antigen drove CD8+ T cell activation and differentiation in Susac syndrome. CD8+ T cell repertoire clonality was compared between over 9 healthy donors, some 14 Susac syndrome patients and around 15 multiple sclerosis patients.

Overall study outcomes, separate from this receptor: The study acknowledged that relatively few individuals were included in the TCR sequencing and HLA analysis. Roughly 15 and five Susac-specific public clones were found in the total CD8+ and CD8+ TEMRA repertoires, respectively. Clonal expansion was seen in Susac syndrome CD8+ repertoires, peaking in CD8+ TEMRA cells and being greater in clinically active patients than in remitting ones.

A note on this clonotype: The clone's antigen remains unknown. No much larger clonotype is one base removed from it; base qualities were not supplied.

From a lookup of the germline V gene (reference sequence), CDR1 and CDR2 are MNHEY and SMNVEV. The CDR3 numbers 11 residues from cysteine through phenylalanine. Only the CDR3 portion is preserved as DNA: 33 bases, with reading frame beginning at the first base. V lost 6 bases and J lost 5 bases; the stretch between them is 7 bases long. RNA was extracted using the RNeasy kit, and roughly 0.45 to 1 microgram was reverse transcribed with random hexamers. The immunoSEQ multiplex PCR assay, covering 54 Vbeta and 13 Jbeta segments, was used to amplify TCR beta CDR3 regions. Bias from PCR amplification was corrected by using a synthetic template baseline for primer optimization and for computational correction. Per the source publication's procedure: Reads were annotated to V, D and J genes according to IMGT and were analyzed with immunoSEQ Analyzer, with only productive sequences retained. To calculate clonality, Shannon entropy was normalized by log2 of the number of productive unique sequences and then subtracted from one. For each patient and control, public and private clones were evaluated within the 100 most prevalent clones. Clones were defined as Susac-specific if absent from the healthy and MS cohorts, from over a thousand published viral clones and from other ImmuneACCESS disease sequences. Starting from the raw public reads, TCRdb applied fastp trimming at Q25, assembled clones with MiXCR and retained in-frame beta chains. CDR3 protein duplicates are merged, each entry listing the most common genes and DNA. V and J calls and clone size were set by TCRdb, not the authors. The sample table lists under 95,000 distinct CDR3 sequences, approximately 95% of them with a count of one. The top ten clonotypes cover roughly 0.46% of the sample.

Peripheral blood CD8+ and CD4+ T cells from healthy donors, Susac syndrome patients and multiple sclerosis patients were profiled using high-throughput TCR beta sequencing. Recently defined diagnostic criteria for definite or probable disease were met by the Susac syndrome patients. CD8+ TEMRA cells were enriched by FACS, while bulk CD8+ and CD4+ T cells were purified by magnetic negative isolation. Blood was collected in EDTA tubes and processed within 24 hours, with PBMCs isolated through density gradient centrifugation. PBMCs intended for TCR sequencing were cryopreserved in liquid nitrogen and were subsequently thawed in a 37 degrees C water bath. A purity of at least 90% was achieved for sorted or isolated CD4+, CD8+ and CD8+ TEMRA cells.

The sequenced sample consisted of CD8+ T cells from PBMCs. The chain uses TRBV27 and TRBJ2-5; the D gene assignment is ambiguous. The TCR originated in a human donor with Susac syndrome. At the DNA level, the sequence is TGTGCCAGCAGAATCGCGGAGACCCAGTACTTC. The encoded protein is CASRIAETQYF.